This T cell receptor (beta chain) was obtained from a study of blood T cell repertoires in COVID-19. Measured with immunoSEQ multiplex PCR; TCRdb has only the in-frame clones, and not every one. Of some 160,000 clones listed, about 82% are singletons. There are 14 residues in the CDR3. Trimming took 6 bases from V and 0 from J, leaving 11 bases between them. CDR1 and CDR2 from the germline V gene are MNHEY and SVGAGI. This TCR came from a woman of 80 years or more with COVID-19, enrolled during active disease. Sequencing was carried out using peripheral blood. The chain has TRBV6-5 and TRBJ1-1; a weak D match, TRBD1 (6 bases). The CDR3 coding sequence is TGTGCCAGCAGCAAGGACAGCATGAACACTGAAGCTTTCTTT. It encodes CASSKDSMNTEAFF.